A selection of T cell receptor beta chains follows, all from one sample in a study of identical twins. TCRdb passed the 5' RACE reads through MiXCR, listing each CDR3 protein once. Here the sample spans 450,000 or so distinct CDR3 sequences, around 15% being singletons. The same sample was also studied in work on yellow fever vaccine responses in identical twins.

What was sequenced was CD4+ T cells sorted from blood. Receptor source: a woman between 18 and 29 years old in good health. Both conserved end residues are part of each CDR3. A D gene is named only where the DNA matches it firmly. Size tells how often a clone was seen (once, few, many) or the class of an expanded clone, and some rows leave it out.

CASGSRLPETQYF,TGTGCCAGCGGCTCGAGGCTTCCAGAGACCCAGTACTTC,TRBJ2-5,NA,NA,TRBV5-5
CASSQEGGGVEQETQYF,TGTGCCAGCAGCCAAGAAGGAGGGGGTGTGGAACAAGAGACCCAGTACTTC,TRBJ2-5,NA,many,TRBV4-2
CASSLDGGRNSGGSYEQYF,TGTGCCAGCAGCTTAGATGGGGGGAGAAATAGCGGGGGGTCCTACGAGCAGTACTTC,TRBJ2-7,TRBD2,NA,TRBV11-2
CASSFADRPPYEQYF,TGCGCCAGCAGCTTTGCCGACAGGCCCCCCTACGAGCAGTACTTC,TRBJ2-7,NA,many,TRBV5-1
CASSSRVGGRTQYF,TGTGCCAGCAGCTCAAGGGTAGGGGGCCGGACCCAGTACTTC,TRBJ2-5,TRBD1,few,TRBV7-2
CASSYSYRINHEQYF,TGTGCCAGCAGTTACTCGTACAGGATAAACCACGAGCAGTACTTC,TRBJ2-7,NA,few,TRBV6-2/TRBV6-3
CASSPVGEIIDNEQFF,TGCGCCAGCAGCCCCGTGGGGGAAATTATAGACAATGAGCAGTTCTTC,TRBJ2-1,NA,NA,TRBV4-3
CASSVDRGETQYF,TGTGCTAGCAGCGTAGACAGGGGGGAGACCCAGTACTTC,TRBJ2-5,TRBD1,few,TRBV7-7
CSASGGAGNGYTF,TGCAGTGCTTCAGGGGGCGCGGGGAATGGCTACACCTTC,TRBJ1-2,TRBD1,few,TRBV20-1
CSADGQVAYEQYF,TGCAGTGCCGACGGACAGGTAGCTTACGAGCAGTACTTC,TRBJ2-7,TRBD1,few,TRBV20-1
CASSQIRPSGANVLTF,TGTGCCAGCAGCCAAATTAGGCCCTCTGGGGCCAACGTCCTGACTTTC,TRBJ2-6,NA,few,TRBV14
CAISATSGHYNEQFF,TGTGCCATCAGTGCGACTAGCGGACACTACAATGAGCAGTTCTTC,TRBJ2-1,TRBD2,many,TRBV10-3
CASRSPAFRMNEQFF,TGTGCCAGCAGATCCCCCGCGTTTAGGATGAATGAGCAGTTCTTC,TRBJ2-1,NA,NA,TRBV25-1
CASSYLGEGTDTQYF,TGTGCCAGCAGTTACCTGGGAGAAGGCACAGATACGCAGTATTTT,TRBJ2-3,NA,NA,TRBV6-5
CASKKAGTPYEQYF,TGTGCCAGCAAAAAGGCTGGGACCCCCTACGAGCAGTACTTC,TRBJ2-7,NA,few,TRBV6-1
CASSLRLAGGKDTQYF,TGTGCCAGCAGCTTACGACTAGCGGGGGGAAAGGATACGCAGTATTTT,TRBJ2-3,TRBD2,many,TRBV7-9
CASSLSPRQGTSYEQYF,TGTGCCAGCAGCTTAAGTCCTCGGCAGGGGACCTCCTACGAGCAGTACTTC,TRBJ2-7,NA,NA,TRBV7-8
CATRQGTGSPLHF,TGTGCCACCCGTCAAGGGACTGGTTCACCCCTCCACTTT,TRBJ1-6,NA,NA,TRBV6-4
CATSHSGPQETQYF,TGTGCCACCAGTCATAGCGGACCTCAAGAGACCCAGTACTTC,TRBJ2-5,NA,many,TRBV24-1
CASSSRTDSNQPQHF,TGTGCCAGCAGCTCCCGGACAGATAGCAATCAGCCCCAGCATTTT,TRBJ1-5,NA,few,TRBV7-2
CASSRQGNEQFF,TGTGCCAGCAGCAGGCAAGGGAATGAGCAGTTCTTC,TRBJ2-1,NA,few,TRBV11-2
CASSLGSRTEETQYF,TGTGCCAGCAGTTTAGGATCCCGGACAGAAGAGACCCAGTACTTC,TRBJ2-5,NA,NA,TRBV27
CASTDRALAGLSDTQYF,TGTGCCAGCACCGACCGGGCACTAGCGGGCTTATCAGATACGCAGTATTTT,TRBJ2-3,TRBD2,NA,TRBV11-2
CASSQDRYGGVSYNEQFF,TGTGCCAGCAGCCAAGATCGGTACGGGGGAGTCTCCTACAATGAGCAGTTCTTC,TRBJ2-1,NA,few,TRBV14
CASSATGGASEQYF,TGTGCCAGCAGCGCCACAGGGGGCGCTTCAGAGCAGTACTTC,TRBJ2-7,TRBD1,NA,TRBV11-3
CASSQLGATVKETQYF,TGTGCCAGCAGCCAACTAGGGGCGACGGTAAAAGAGACCCAGTACTTC,TRBJ2-5,NA,few,TRBV3-1
CASSDATNEKLFF,TGTGCCAGCAGTGACGCAACTAATGAAAAACTGTTTTTT,TRBJ1-4,NA,few,TRBV25-1
CASSVAAGGPYEQFF,TGTGCCAGCAGTGTCGCAGCGGGAGGGCCCTATGAGCAGTTCTTC,TRBJ2-1,TRBD2,few,TRBV6-4
CASRGTGKGQPQHF,TGTGCCAGCAGGGGGACAGGGAAGGGTCAGCCCCAGCATTTT,TRBJ1-5,TRBD1,few,TRBV3-1
CASSESSRANVLTF,TGTGCCAGCAGTGAATCGAGTAGGGCCAACGTCCTGACTTTC,TRBJ2-6,NA,NA,TRBV6-5
CSARDKRLWNTEAFF,TGCAGTGCTAGAGATAAACGCCTATGGAACACTGAAGCTTTCTTT,TRBJ1-1,NA,few,TRBV20-1
CSAKRGAYEQYF,TGCAGTGCTAAGCGGGGGGCCTACGAGCAGTACTTC,TRBJ2-7,TRBD2,NA,TRBV20-1
CASSLEGSKLDTQYF,TGCGCCAGCAGCTTGGAAGGGTCTAAATTGGATACGCAGTATTTT,TRBJ2-3,NA,NA,TRBV5-1
CASSLGDRGSDEQFF,TGCGCCAGCAGCTTGGGGGACAGGGGTAGTGATGAGCAGTTCTTC,TRBJ2-1,TRBD1,few,TRBV5-1
CASSGGWGTDTQYF,TGTGCCAGCAGCGGAGGGTGGGGCACAGATACGCAGTATTTT,TRBJ2-3,NA,few,TRBV9
CASSPLVVLGNEQYF,TGTGCCAGCTCACCCTTAGTCGTTCTCGGGAACGAGCAGTACTTC,TRBJ2-7,NA,once,TRBV18
CASSAGSRGRLEQFF,TGTGCCAGCAGCGCAGGTTCGCGGGGGCGCTTAGAGCAGTTCTTC,TRBJ2-1,NA,few,TRBV11-3
CASSQRQGTSPLHF,TGCGCCAGCAGCCAAAGACAGGGCACTTCACCCCTCCACTTT,TRBJ1-6,TRBD1,NA,TRBV4-3
CASSLPGLLNTGELFF,TGCGCCAGCAGCTTGCCAGGACTTTTGAACACCGGGGAGCTGTTTTTT,TRBJ2-2,NA,NA,TRBV5-1
CSASGVGGKGVEQYF,TGCAGTGCTAGCGGAGTCGGGGGGAAGGGCGTGGAGCAGTACTTC,TRBJ2-7,TRBD2,NA,TRBV20-1
CASSLEGRAKNIQYF,TGCGCCAGCAGCTTGGAGGGGCGGGCCAAAAACATTCAGTACTTC,TRBJ2-4,NA,NA,TRBV5-1
CASSPGWAENYEQYF,TGTGCCAGCAGCCCCGGCTGGGCGGAGAACTACGAGCAGTACTTC,TRBJ2-7,NA,NA,TRBV7-9
CSASPPPGRYEQYF,TGCAGTGCTAGTCCGCCCCCGGGCCGCTACGAGCAGTACTTC,TRBJ2-7,NA,many,TRBV20-1
CAISLTGNSYEQYF,TGTGCCATCAGTCTAACAGGAAACTCCTACGAGCAGTACTTC,TRBJ2-7,NA,NA,TRBV10-3
CASSLEGSKNIQYF,TGCGCCAGCAGCTTGGAGGGGTCCAAAAACATTCAGTACTTC,TRBJ2-4,NA,many,TRBV5-1
CATRTSGVLYEQYF,TGTGCCACCAGGACTAGCGGAGTTCTCTACGAGCAGTACTTC,TRBJ2-7,TRBD2,few,TRBV6-2/TRBV6-3
CASSPGLAAVSSYEQYF,TGCGCCAGCAGCCCCGGACTAGCTGCGGTTAGCTCCTACGAGCAGTACTTC,TRBJ2-7,TRBD2,NA,TRBV5-1
CASSSQKVAGGRADTQYF,TGTGCCAGCAGCTCGCAAAAGGTAGCGGGGGGGCGAGCAGATACGCAGTATTTT,TRBJ2-3,TRBD2,NA,TRBV7-3
CASATRRDLATDTQYF,TGTGCCAGCGCAACACGTCGGGACCTAGCCACAGATACGCAGTATTTT,TRBJ2-3,NA,NA,TRBV5-8
CASRGGSTDTQYF,TGTGCCAGCCGGGGGGGGAGCACAGATACGCAGTATTTT,TRBJ2-3,TRBD2,few,TRBV6-1
CSVDSAGVGSYEQYF,TGCAGCGTTGACTCAGCGGGAGTTGGGTCCTACGAGCAGTACTTC,TRBJ2-7,TRBD2,many,TRBV29-1
CASSLAPGHEQYF,TGTGCCAGCAGCTTAGCGCCGGGGCACGAGCAGTACTTC,TRBJ2-7,NA,NA,TRBV7-9
CASSLGQGRYGYTF,TGTGCCAGCAGCCTGGGACAGGGACGCTATGGCTACACCTTC,TRBJ1-2,TRBD1,few,TRBV5-5
CASSELGGSSYEQYF,TGTGCCAGCAGTGAATTGGGCGGATCCTCCTACGAGCAGTACTTC,TRBJ2-7,NA,few,TRBV25-1
CASSRGAANSPLHF,TGTGCCAGCAGCCGGGGGGCAGCGAATTCACCCCTCCACTTT,TRBJ1-6,NA,many,TRBV2
CASSKERDVYEQYF,TGTGCCAGCAGTAAGGAGAGAGATGTATACGAGCAGTACTTC,TRBJ2-7,NA,NA,TRBV6-4
CASSQVLPSGEKLFF,TGCGCCAGCAGCCAAGTACTCCCTAGTGGTGAAAAACTGTTTTTT,TRBJ1-4,NA,NA,TRBV4-3
CASSQYGGGKDTQYF,TGTGCCAGCAGCCAGTACGGCGGGGGTAAAGATACGCAGTATTTT,TRBJ2-3,TRBD2,many,TRBV5-6
CASSPGGGVPHIQYF,TGCGCCAGCAGCCCAGGGGGGGGGGTCCCGCACATTCAGTACTTC,TRBJ2-4,NA,few,TRBV5-1
CASRTQGYGYTF,TGTGCCAGCCGTACACAGGGCTATGGCTACACCTTC,TRBJ1-2,NA,few,TRBV2